This entry lists 11 T cell receptor beta chains sequenced from one sample in a study of blood T cells in healthy people across ages. The use of a sample-barcoded 5' primer and a J-beta primer mix characterized a second PCR of roughly 7 to 11 cycles. MiXCR, applied by TCRdb to the 5' RACE reads, yields one record per CDR3 protein. This repertoire shows roughly 1.5 million distinct CDR3 sequences, approximately 43% found once; its top ten account for under 5%. Sequenced sample: blood. The receptors derive from a young woman in good health.

This clonotype has only a few counts. The rearrangement links TRBV20-1 to TRBJ2-7; 7 nucleotides align to TRBD2. J was trimmed by 4 bases and V by 1 base; bases with no gene match: 4. Germline values: CDR1 DFQATT, CDR2 SNEGSKA (reference sequence). The CDR3 is 13 amino acids. As DNA, the CDR3 is TGCAGTGCTAGAGTACTTAGCGGGTACGAGCAGTACTTC. Translated: CSARVLSGYEQYF.

The V gene is TRBV2, the J gene TRBJ2-7, with D unresolved. Judging by the DNA end, TRBJ2-5 fits better; the J call may be wrong. This CDR3 spans 15 amino acids. Germline V gives CDR1 SNHLY, CDR2 FYNNEI. Written as DNA, the CDR3 is TGTGCCAGCAGTGAGCTCGTGAACAGCCCAGAGACCCAGTACTTC. Protein sequence: CASSELVNSPETQYF.

This clonotype was detected only a few times. The chain employs TRBV28 and TRBJ2-7; 14 nucleotides match TRBD2. Germline values: CDR1 MDHEN, CDR2 SYDVKM. With 5 bases clipped from V and 6 bases from J, the junction kept 6 bases outside the gene matches. The CDR3 sequence is 15 residues long. This CDR3 reads CASSPGLAGVGEQYF. The CDR3, as DNA: TGTGCCAGCAGTCCGGGACTAGCGGGAGTTGGCGAGCAGTACTTC. The full variable domain, its missing parts supplied by reference TRBV28 and TRBJ2-7, is DVKVTQSSRYLVKRTGEKVFLECVQDMDHENMFWYRQDPGLGLRLIYFSYDVKMKEKGDIPEGYSVSREKKERFSLILESASTNQTSMYLCASSPGLAGVGEQYFGPGTRLTVT.

With regard to this clonotype: A read error may produce the germline difference seen at one junction end. The chain is built from TRBV6-2 or TRBV6-3 and TRBJ2-2; D unresolved. This CDR3 region has 16 residues. CDR1 and CDR2 (germline): MNHEY, SVGEGT. CDR3 amino acids: CASSYQQAAATGELFF. The CDR3 nucleotides are TGTGCTAGCAGTTACCAGCAGGCTGCAGCCACCGGGGAGCTGTTTTTT.

In the case of this clonotype: Its ends do not fully match the called genes, so a read error is possible. This chain links TRBV9 with TRBJ2-1; perhaps TRBD2 as D (5 bases). Germline V lookup: CDR1 SGDLS, CDR2 YYNGEE. The CDR3 extends over 14 amino acids. The CDR3 DNA is TGTGCCAGCAGCGCCGGACTGTCTTACAATAAGCAGTTCTTC. This codes for CASSAGLSYNKQFF.

The gene calls are TRBV20-1 and TRBJ1-5; tentative D call: TRBD1 (5 bases). The V end lost 6 bases, the J end lost 4 bases, and 19 bases lay between the germline ends. This CDR3 is built from 15 residues. CDR1 DFQATT and CDR2 SNEGSKA come from the germline V gene (reference sequence). This chain's CDR3 is CSAENSGSGNQPQHF. Here the CDR3 DNA reads TGCAGTGCGGAAAATTCAGGGTCCGGTAATCAGCCCCAGCATTTT.

The chain couples TRBV12-3 or TRBV12-4 to TRBJ1-2; D not resolved. The CDR3 length is 13 residues. The V end lost 4 bases, the J end lost 8 bases, and 14 bases lay between the germline ends. The CDR3 region has the DNA TGTGCCAGCAGTTACAGACAAAACGGGGGCTACACCTTC. As protein: CASSYRQNGGYTF.

This clonotype was observed a single time. This sequence joins TRBV25-1 and TRBJ2-7; TRBD2 agrees at 8 bases. V shed 6 bases and J 1 base; nucleotides not matched to a gene: 8. Germline assignment: CDR1 MGHDK and CDR2 SYGVNS. The CDR3 is made up of 15 amino acids. The chain's CDR3 is CASSENSGESYEQYF. The CDR3 DNA follows: TGTGCCAGCAGCGAAAATAGCGGGGAGTCCTACGAGCAGTACTTC.

The chain has TRBV7-9 and TRBJ2-7; D is perhaps TRBD2 (5 bases). CDR3 length equals 15 residues. The germline CDR1 and CDR2 sequences are SEHNR and FQNEAQ (reference sequence). V was trimmed by 0 bases and J by 3 bases, leaving 12 bases between them. The CDR3 reads CASSLAGSRGYEQYF. The DNA of the CDR3 is TGTGCCAGCAGCTTAGCAGGGAGTAGAGGCTACGAGCAGTACTTC.

CDR3 DNA sequence: TGTGCCAGCAGTCCAGCCTCGAGCCCCTACAATGAGCAGTACTTC. This codes for CASSPASSPYNEQYF. V gene TRBV6-2 or TRBV6-3 combines with J gene TRBJ2-5; D gene uncertain. The CDR3 contains 15 residues. Germline CDR1 is MNHEY and CDR2 is SVGEGT. The V end was cut by 5 bases, the J end by 11 bases, with 24 bases between.

This clonotype was seen just once. The genes are TRBV20-1 and TRBJ2-1; D is possibly TRBD2 (5 bases). The J call may be in error: the DNA end matches TRBJ2-7 better. This CDR3 has 14 residues. Germline CDR1 DFQATT, CDR2 SNEGSKA (reference sequence). As DNA, the CDR3 is TGCAGTGGGTGGGATGGGAGCTCCTACAATGAGCAGTACTTC. Translated, it gives CSGWDGSSYNEQYF.